This T cell receptor beta chain came from a study of T cell responses to AZD1222 COVID-19 vaccine (dated by TCRdb to the early 2020s). Study-wide context: TCR sequencing covered roughly 230 trial participants: 200 to 220 given two doses of AZD1222 and around 25 given two doses of MenACWY control vaccine. Enrollment into the trials was organized by age into subgroups of 18-55, 56-69 and 70-plus years, and those subgroups contained roughly 150, 30 and 60 TCR-sequenced participants, respectively.

Taken from cysteine to phenylalanine, the CDR3 has 12 residues. Just CDR3 DNA is preserved here, 36 bases in frame from base 1. The CDR1 and CDR2 encoded by the germline V gene are SGHVS and FNYEAQ. V is pared back by 5 bases and J by 11 bases, with 15 bases lying between the germline termini. For this clone: Its cognate antigen has yet to be identified. Qualities for individual bases were not recorded, and no much larger clone is one base off.

The time point label corresponds to: about 28 days (+/-7) after the second vaccine dose. AZD1222 recipients whose second dose came at about 4 weeks and those whose second dose came at about 12 weeks were combined into one group, since spike-specific TCR depth and breadth did not differ between the two schedules. Samples from vaccinated people were obtained from the UK trials COV001 and COV002, which included a single-blind randomized controlled phase 2/3 trial of AZD1222 (ChAdOx1 nCoV-19) in healthy adults. For TCRbeta chain sequencing, PBMC samples from trial participants were taken at day 0 and at day 28 after the second dose. The CDR3 regions of human TCRbeta chains were subjected to immunosequencing. Per the source publication's procedure: Repertoire TCRs were matched against a reference library of SARS-CoV-2-specific TCRs generated with the MIRA antigen-specificity platform. Breadth was defined as the fraction of unique TCRs that were SARS-CoV-2-associated. Depth was defined as the fraction of total T cells that were SARS-CoV-2-associated. Each spike-specific TCR was assigned to its reactive spike region and to a CD4 or CD8 class using the MIRA data. Log10-transformed breadth and depth values were compared by one-way ANOVA with Sidak's multiple comparisons tests. TCRdb holds this immuneACCESS table with in-frame rearrangements only. Some clones are missing; in checked studies, unresolved V genes explain under half, and the rest has no known cause. D and trimming were read from the DNA, whereas the V and J calls and clone size are those reported in that table. The sample profile shows 120,000 to 150,000 clones; around nine tenths of them were found once. The ten top clones hold under 2% of the sample.

Paper-wide results and their limitations: The whole spike protein was spanned by vaccine-associated CD4 TCRs, and dominant responses were seen in regions 160-218 and 743-854. The 56-69-year group was small, and its depth increase did not reach significance, likely because of low power. Only a handful of AZD1222 recipients were SARS-CoV-2 seropositive at baseline, limiting conclusions about previously exposed vaccinees. Because no day 14 peak-response samples were available, repertoires were characterized only after the peak T cell response. Nearly half of unique spike-specific TCRs reportedly recognized epitopes outside regions mutated in the B.1.351 and B.1.1.7 variants. Participants were mostly white British and included more females than males, and it was suggested by the authors that clonal diversity may have been underestimated. Spike-specific TCR breadth and depth rose significantly after two AZD1222 doses compared with day 0 and with MenACWY recipients.

This clonotype was obtained from an adult who received the AZD1222 COVID-19 vaccine. Specimen: peripheral blood, collected 28 days after the second AZD1222 dose. This chain joins TRBV7-6 to TRBJ1-1, with TRBD1 perhaps the D gene, on 6 matching bases. The CDR3 region: CASSPLTGSAFF. The sequence in DNA is TGTGCCAGCAGCCCTCTTACAGGGTCGGCTTTCTTT.